Following are 7 T cell receptor beta chains from one sample sequenced in a study of cytomegalovirus exposure and HLA in healthy donors. This PCR relied on a set of 60 Vbeta primers and 13 Jbeta primers. The assay was immunoSEQ multiplex PCR, and TCRdb's table has in-frame clones only and misses some. The sample includes roughly 160,000 clones, nearly 80% of them seen just once. Sequencing input: PBMCs. The receptors were sampled from a man aged 18 to 35 in good health and CMV-seropositive.

The V and J genes are TRBV15 and TRBJ2-7; TRBD2 agrees at 7 bases. This CDR3 contains 16 residues. Looked up from germline, CDR1 is LNHNV and CDR2 is YYDKDF (reference sequence). V trimming: 6 bases; J trimming: 7 bases; junction bases outside the gene matches: 18. CDR3 nucleotide sequence: TGTGCCACCAGTTCTGAAGGCGGGGGAGGCTGGGAGGAGCAGTACTTC. As protein: CATSSEGGGGWEEQYF. Full variable domain (missing parts from reference TRBV15 and TRBJ2-7): DAMVIQNPRYQVTQFGKPVTLSCSQTLNHNVMYWYQQKSSQAPKLLFHYYDKDFNNEADTPDNFQSRRPNTSFCFLDIRSPGLGDTAMYLCATSSEGGGGWEEQYFGPGTRLTVT.

The rearrangement links TRBV9 to TRBJ1-3; D may be TRBD1 (6 bases). The CDR3 totals 15 residues. Germline V gene sequence: CDR1 SGDLS, CDR2 YYNGEE. V was trimmed by 3 bases and J by 3 bases, leaving 13 bases between them. As DNA, the CDR3 is TGTGCCAGCAGCGAAACAGGGCTAGGTGGAAACACCATATATTTT. The encoded protein is CASSETGLGGNTIYF.

This clone appeared a few times. V is TRBV4-1 and J is TRBJ1-1; a weak D match, TRBD1 (5 bases). This CDR3 contains 12 residues. The V and J ends lost 3 bases and 11 bases respectively, with 13 bases between them. Germline loops: CDR1 MGHRA, CDR2 YSYEKL. CDR3: CASSQVGVRAFF. The CDR3 DNA reads as TGCGCCAGCAGCCAGGTAGGGGTGCGGGCTTTCTTT.

The gene calls are TRBV7-9 and TRBJ1-1; 7 bases align to TRBD1. Germline V gene lookup returns CDR1 SEHNR and CDR2 FQNEAQ (reference sequence). V was pared by 5 bases and J by 4 bases, with 10 bases of the junction left unmatched. The CDR3 spans 15 residues. The DNA of the CDR3 is TGTGCCAGCAGCGCGAAGGGGGCCGAGGGCACTGAAGCTTTCTTT. Its translation: CASSAKGAEGTEAFF.

The chain links TRBV9 to TRBJ2-2; weak D call: TRBD2 (6 bases). Per the germline V gene, CDR1 is SGDLS and CDR2 is YYNGEE. The V end was cut by 3 bases, the J end by 0 bases, with 12 bases between. This CDR3 contains 16 residues. CDR3 sequence reads: CASSENSGPNTGELFF. Written as DNA, the CDR3 is TGTGCCAGCAGCGAAAATAGCGGCCCGAACACCGGGGAGCTGTTTTTT. The entire variable domain, with the rest obtained from reference TRBV9 and TRBJ2-2, is as follows: DSGVTQTPKHLITATGQRVTLRCSPRSGDLSVYWYQQSLDQGLQFLIQYYNGEERAKGNILERFSAQQFPDLHSELNLSSLELGDSALYFCASSENSGPNTGELFFGEGSRLTVL.

The chain recombines TRBV15 with TRBJ1-5; D might be TRBD1 (5 bases). The CDR3 contains 16 residues. Trimming removed 3 bases from V and 4 bases from J, with 16 bases in between. From germline, CDR1 is LNHNV and CDR2 YYDKDF (reference sequence). CDR3 DNA: TGTGCCACCAGCAGGGGAGGGGCAGGGAGGAATCAGCCCCAGCATTTT. Encoded protein: CATSRGGAGRNQPQHF.

Concerning this clone: The sample has other DNA sequences that encode this CDR3 too. The chain couples TRBV5-1 to TRBJ2-3; 13 nucleotides agree with TRBD2. The J segment lost 1 base and the V segment lost 0 bases, leaving 8 bases of the junction unmatched. The CDR3 is 19 residues long. Germline V gives CDR1 SGHRS, CDR2 YFSETQ. The CDR3 region has the DNA TGCGCCAGCAGCTTGGGCACTAGCGGGAGGGCCTTCGGCACAGATACGCAGTATTTT. Its translation is CASSLGTSGRAFGTDTQYF.